The T cell receptor beta chain described here comes from a study of shared clonotypes between healthy human individuals. Findings of the study overall: The study found about 5% of naive CD4 clonotypes shared across a few donors. Among donors, clonotype sharing was expected to be affected by sequencing depth.

Concerning this clone: Antigen: not known.

DNA at around 210 ng, 25,000 to 30,000 T cell genomes, went into sorted-subset replicate PCRs. Repertoires were generated with immunoSEQ multiplex PCR, while TCRdb's copy carries only in-frame clones and drops some. This sample yields over 2 million clones, of which over 85% are seen a single time; around 0.13% belongs to the top ten. Trimming took 5 bases from V and 5 from J; bases not matched to a gene: 4. The CDR3 runs 14 residues. Germline CDR1 reads WSHSY; CDR2 reads SAAADI. Source material: naive CD4+ T cells sorted from blood. The subset was: CD45RA+ positively selected. This clonotype originated in a man aged 18 to 29 in good health. V gene TRBV10-2 combines with J gene TRBJ1-4, with 8 positions matching TRBD1. The CDR3, as DNA: TGCGCCAGCAGTCCTAACAGGGGGAATGAAAAACTGTTTTTT. This translates into CASSPNRGNEKLFF.